The 26 T cell receptor beta chains below come from one sample, sequenced in a study of molecular identifiers for immune sequencing clone quantification. TCRdb independently ran MiXCR on the PCR reads; one entry per CDR3 protein. This table holds approximately 670,000 distinct CDR3 sequences, 15% to 20% found once. Sequenced input: naive CD8+ T cells from blood, with Jurkat cell RNA spiked in. The subset here: FACS-sorted CD8+CD4-CCR7+CD45RA+ naive T cells. The receptor source for this set is a human donor in good health. Some libraries in this study had Jurkat cell RNA spiked in.

This clonotype was counted only a few times. J is TRBJ2-7 and V is TRBV7-9, with 7 bases fitting TRBD2. The germline V gene has CDR1 SEHNR and CDR2 FQNEAQ (reference sequence). J was trimmed by 3 bases and V by 4 bases; bases with no gene match: 15. The CDR3 is 17 residues long. The CDR3: CASSSPPGGGMFYEQYF. In nucleotides, the CDR3 is TGTGCCAGCAGCTCTCCCCCTGGGGGGGGTATGTTCTACGAGCAGTACTTC.

This chain connects TRBV7-9 to TRBJ2-1; D remains ambiguous. V lost 5 bases and J 0 bases, leaving 23 bases between the germline ends. Germline V gene data show CDR1 as SEHNR and CDR2 as FQNEAQ (reference sequence). The CDR3 is made up of 19 amino acids. The CDR3 here is CASSTPRLGRSSSYNEQFF. The DNA of the CDR3 is TGTGCCAGCAGCACCCCCCGTTTAGGGCGGTCGAGCTCCTACAATGAGCAGTTCTTC.

The sample holds many counts of this clonotype. The chain employs TRBV6-2 or TRBV6-3 and TRBJ2-5, with 14 bases matching TRBD2. CDR3 length: 21 residues. CDR1 is MNHEY and CDR2 is SVGEGT in the germline V gene. J lost 3 bases, V lost 2 bases, and 17 bases had no gene match. Here the CDR3 reads CASSYPSTFTGLAGEEETQYF. The CDR3, as DNA: TGTGCCAGCAGTTACCCCTCCACCTTCACGGGACTAGCGGGGGAGGAAGAGACCCAGTACTTC.

As regards this clonotype: A read error may explain this, as a much larger clone is one base away. The genes are TRBV5-1 and TRBJ2-7; tentative D call: TRBD2 (6 bases). The CDR3 totals 16 residues. V was cut by 4 bases and J by 1 base, with 18 bases left in between. Germline V gives CDR1 SGHRS, CDR2 YFSETQ. CDR3 loop: CASSPKGGIESYEQYF. The DNA of the CDR3 is TGCGCCAGCAGCCCTAAGGGCGGGATAGAGTCCTACGAGCAGTACTTC.

This clonotype showed up just a few times. V and J are TRBV7-8 and TRBJ2-7; D is possibly TRBD1 (6 bases). The CDR3 is 13 residues long. CDR1 is SGHVS and CDR2 is FQNEAQ in the germline V gene. Trimming stripped 5 bases from V and 6 bases from J, with 14 bases between. This CDR3 is CASSKQGTGEQYF. The DNA of the CDR3 is TGTGCCAGCAGCAAACAGGGTACGGGCGAGCAGTACTTC.

A remark on this clonotype: A much larger clone lies a single base off, so this may be a read error. This sequence joins TRBV4-1 and TRBJ2-7; no clear D gene. Trimming cost V 0 bases and J 0 bases, with 12 bases left between them. This CDR3 contains 16 residues. The germline CDR1 and CDR2 sequences are MGHRA and YSYEKL. The CDR3 bases are TGCGCCAGCAGCCAAGATATAGGGCCAAGCTCCTACGAGCAGTACTTC. The encoded protein is CASSQDIGPSSYEQYF.

With respect to this clonotype: A much larger clone sits a single nucleotide away, making a read error possible. The chain employs TRBV19 and TRBJ2-2; D not certain. The CDR3 is 14 residues long. Germline-derived CDR1 and CDR2 are LNHDA and SQIVND (reference sequence). The CDR3 DNA reads TGTGCCTGTAGTATCGTGGAGACCGCCGGGGAGCTGTTTTTT. It translates to CACSIVETAGELFF.

This chain links TRBV6-2 or TRBV6-3 with TRBJ2-7; TRBD2 agrees at 7 bases. In germline, CDR1 is MNHEY, CDR2 SVGEGT. CDR3 length: 14 amino acids. Trimming cost V 6 bases and J 3 bases; bases outside gene matches: 8. DNA of the CDR3: TGTGCCAGCAGCCCTAGCGGAGGGGTCTACGAGCAGTACTTC. Protein product: CASSPSGGVYEQYF.

Many counts were recorded for this clonotype. V usage is TRBV6-5 and J usage is TRBJ2-2; D is undetermined. CDR1 is MNHEY, CDR2 SVGAGI, per germline. V lost 1 base, J lost 6 bases, and 9 bases lay in between. CDR3 size: 14 residues. The CDR3 sequence is CASSYFNRAGELFF. The CDR3 DNA reads as TGTGCCAGCAGTTACTTCAACCGAGCCGGGGAGCTGTTTTTT.

This clonotype was counted many times. The gene calls are TRBV4-1 and TRBJ1-2, with TRBD1 matching over 9 bases. The CDR3 length is 15 residues. V lost 4 bases, J lost 7 bases, and 10 bases stayed unmatched. The germline gives CDR1 MGHRA, CDR2 YSYEKL. CDR3 DNA sequence: TGCGCCAGCAGCCCGCTACGGGGACAGGGAACTGGCTACACCTTC. Translated, it gives CASSPLRGQGTGYTF.

This clonotype was counted between two and nine times. The chain joins TRBV4-2 to TRBJ2-7; 11 bases are shared with TRBD1. The CDR3 runs to 16 residues. The germline gives CDR1 LGHNA, CDR2 YNFKEQ. Unmatched junction bases numbered 6, after V lost 3 bases and J lost 2 bases. The CDR3 bases are TGTGCCAGCAGCCACGGACAGGGGGCCCGGGCCTACGAGCAGTACTTC. Encoded protein: CASSHGQGARAYEQYF.

This chain connects TRBV5-1 to TRBJ2-1, with D maybe TRBD2 (5 bases). The germline V gene has CDR1 SGHRS and CDR2 YFSETQ. CDR3 length: 12 residues. The V end lost 7 bases, the J end lost 7 bases, and 12 bases lay between the germline ends. The CDR3 region has the DNA TGCGCCAGCTGGGGAGTTCTGAATGAGCAGTTCTTC. It specifies CASWGVLNEQFF.

This clonotype was seen once. One base away lies a much larger clone, so this may be a sequencing read error. The chain has TRBV12-3 or TRBV12-4 and TRBJ2-3, with D perhaps TRBD2 (6 bases). The CDR3 length is 13 residues. V dropped 7 bases and J dropped 5 bases, with 13 bases sitting between them. This CDR3 reads CASTLARGDTQYF. CDR3 coding DNA: TGTGCCAGCACCCTAGCGAGGGGAGATACGCAGTATTTT.

Many counts were recorded for this clonotype. This chain joins TRBV20-1 and TRBJ1-2; unclear D gene. Germline V gene lookup returns CDR1 DFQATT and CDR2 SNEGSKA (reference sequence). The ends were cut back, 4 bases at V and 2 bases at J, with 17 bases in the middle. The CDR3 spans 15 residues. The CDR3 sequence: CSAKDMRITNYGYTF. In DNA form, the CDR3 reads TGCAGTGCTAAAGACATGAGGATTACGAACTATGGCTACACCTTC.

This clonotype was picked up one time. A much bigger clone sits one base away, suggesting this may be a read error. This sequence joins TRBV28 and TRBJ2-1, with 8 bases lining up with TRBD2. CDR3 length equals 14 residues. The V gene's germline CDR1 is MDHEN and CDR2 SYDVKM. CDR3: CAGSTGGDFNGQFF. In DNA form, the CDR3 reads TGTGCCGGGAGTACCGGGGGGGACTTCAATGGGCAGTTCTTC.

This clonotype has a count of ten or more. Here the CDR3 DNA reads TGCAGTGCTAGAGTGAACCTAGCGCGCACAGATACGCAGTATTTT. Translated, it gives CSARVNLARTDTQYF. The chain combines TRBV20-1 with TRBJ2-3, with D maybe TRBD2 (6 bases). With 1 base removed from V and 1 base from J, the gap between germline ends came to 12 bases. Germline V lookup: CDR1 DFQATT, CDR2 SNEGSKA (reference sequence). The CDR3 loop spans 15 amino acids.

This clonotype was recorded many times. This rearrangement joins TRBV19 to TRBJ1-1; TRBD1 agrees at 7 bases. Trimming took 6 bases from V and 1 from J; bases not matched to a gene: 17. This CDR3 spans 18 amino acids. Looked up from germline, CDR1 is LNHDA and CDR2 is SQIVND (reference sequence). CDR3 residues: CASRVYGTERTENTEAFF. The DNA for the CDR3 is TGTGCCAGTAGGGTATATGGGACAGAGAGAACAGAGAACACTGAAGCTTTCTTT.

This chain's CDR3 is CASSVQGFLLGSPLHF. Written as DNA, the CDR3 is TGTGCCAGCAGCGTCCAGGGATTTTTACTCGGTTCACCCCTCCACTTT. The chain combines TRBV7-2 with TRBJ1-6; TRBD1 might be the D (5 bases). This CDR3 spans 16 amino acids. The V and J ends lost 5 bases and 9 bases respectively, with 20 bases between them. Germline V gene data show CDR1 as SGHTA and CDR2 as FQGNSA.

The CDR3 sequence is CASLEGGDSEQFF. The CDR3 DNA sequence: TGTGCCAGCCTAGAGGGGGGGGATAGTGAGCAGTTCTTC. The chain links TRBV12-3 or TRBV12-4 to TRBJ2-1; perhaps TRBD2 as D (7 bases). CDR3 size: 13 residues. Trimming cost V 8 bases and J 9 bases, with 17 bases left between them.

This clonotype came up many times. The V call is TRBV6-1, the J call TRBJ1-5, with 11 positions matching TRBD1. The CDR3 has 15 residues. J gave up 2 bases and V 7 bases, and 4 bases lay outside the gene matches. CDR1 MNHNS and CDR2 SASEGT come from the germline V gene. The CDR3 DNA follows: TGTGCCAGCACCAGGACAGGGGGCGGCAATCAGCCCCAGCATTTT. Residues: CASTRTGGGNQPQHF.

V usage is TRBV12-3 or TRBV12-4 and J usage is TRBJ2-7; no definite D call. The V end lost 5 bases, the J end lost 2 bases, and 19 bases lay between the germline ends. This CDR3 has 16 amino acids. This CDR3 is CASSPSDFGSAYEQYF. CDR3 bases: TGTGCCAGCAGTCCCAGCGATTTTGGGTCAGCCTACGAGCAGTACTTC.

This clonotype was recorded many times. The chain carries TRBV12-3 or TRBV12-4 and TRBJ1-1; a possible D gene is TRBD1 (5 bases). V lost 10 bases to trimming and J lost 3 bases, with 15 bases between them. The CDR3 has 13 residues. The CDR3 region has the DNA TGTGCCACCGATCCGGGACCCGACACTGAAGCTTTCTTT. It is translated as CATDPGPDTEAFF.

V gene TRBV19 combines with J gene TRBJ2-1, with 11 bases identical to TRBD1. The V and J ends lost 4 bases and 2 bases, in that order; junction bases with no gene match: 4. From germline, CDR1 is LNHDA and CDR2 SQIVND (reference sequence). The CDR3 extends over 16 amino acids. The CDR3 sequence is CASSTGTGGTYNEQFF. The CDR3, as DNA: TGTGCCAGTAGTACCGGGACAGGGGGAACCTACAATGAGCAGTTCTTC. The full variable domain, in which reference TRBV19 and TRBJ2-1 provide the parts outside the CDR3, is DGGITQSPKYLFRKEGQNVTLSCEQNLNHDAMYWYRQDPGQGLRLIYYSQIVNDFQKGDIAEGYSVSREKKESFPLTVTSAQKNPTAFYLCASSTGTGGTYNEQFFGPGTRLTVL.

This clonotype has a handful of counts. The gene calls are TRBV4-3 and TRBJ2-1; D is perhaps TRBD1 (6 bases). This CDR3 has 15 residues. Germline-derived CDR1 and CDR2 are LGHNA and YSLEER. With 0 bases removed from V and 7 bases from J, the gap between germline ends came to 13 bases. The CDR3 nucleotides read TGCGCCAGCAGCCAAGATCCCGGACAGTTAAATGAGCAGTTCTTC. Protein: CASSQDPGQLNEQFF.

To note about this clonotype: A much more abundant neighbour one base away suggests this may be a read error. V gene TRBV2 combines with J gene TRBJ1-1; the D is unclear. This CDR3 comprises 14 residues. Germline lookup yields CDR1 SNHLY and CDR2 FYNNEI. In DNA form, the CDR3 reads TGTGCCAGCAGGCTGGTGCTAGGGAACACTGGAGCTTTCTTT. Its translation: CASRLVLGNTGAFF. The whole variable domain, filled in from reference TRBV2 and TRBJ1-1, reads EPEVTQTPSHQVTQMGQEVILRCVPISNHLYFYWYRQILGQKVEFLVSFYNNEISEKSEIFDDQFSVERPDGSNFTLKIRSTKLEDSAMYFCASRLVLGNTGAFFGQGTRLTVV.

On this clonotype: One base away lies a much larger clone, so this may be a sequencing read error. The chain combines TRBV7-8 with TRBJ2-1; tentative D call: TRBD1 (6 bases). The CDR3 contains 17 residues. The germline V gene encodes CDR1 SGHVS and CDR2 FQNEAQ. CDR3 amino acids: CSSSLGRGQNSYNEQFF. The CDR3 coding sequence is TGTTCCAGCAGCTTAGGCAGGGGCCAAAACTCCTACAATGAGCAGTTCTTC.